This T cell receptor (beta chain) was retrieved from a study of a mutant IDH1 vaccine in newly diagnosed glioma. The overall study: The sex distribution of treated patients was 62.5% male and about 40% female, with a mean age of around 43 years. Those enrolled had earlier been treated with radiotherapy, temozolomide, or both, mostly both.

Some clones are missing from TCRdb's copy, which holds only in-frame ones; the method was immunoSEQ multiplex PCR. Found here are about 88,000 clones, roughly four fifths of them singletons; the top ten hold around 5%. Whole-study results and caveats: Vaccination induced immune responses in approximately 93% of patients.

Time point in this sample: baseline, week 1 (first vaccination visit). Noted treatment: pre-vaccination baseline after standard-of-care therapy. The V gene end was trimmed by 5 bases and the J gene end by 1 base; junction bases not matched to a gene: 8. The CDR3 runs 15 residues. Germline CDR1 SGHTA, CDR2 FQGTGA. On this clone itself: The antigen is undetermined.

This sequence originates from a middle-aged man with glioma. Some clones in this sample may be carry-over from other donors' samples. The gene calls are TRBV7-3 and TRBJ2-7, with 7 bases matching TRBD1. The sample was PBMCs, taken from a glioma patient treated with radiotherapy, temozolomide or both. CDR3: CASSPDPGQSYEQYF. The CDR3 nucleotides are TGTGCCAGCAGCCCCGATCCGGGACAGTCCTACGAGCAGTACTTC.